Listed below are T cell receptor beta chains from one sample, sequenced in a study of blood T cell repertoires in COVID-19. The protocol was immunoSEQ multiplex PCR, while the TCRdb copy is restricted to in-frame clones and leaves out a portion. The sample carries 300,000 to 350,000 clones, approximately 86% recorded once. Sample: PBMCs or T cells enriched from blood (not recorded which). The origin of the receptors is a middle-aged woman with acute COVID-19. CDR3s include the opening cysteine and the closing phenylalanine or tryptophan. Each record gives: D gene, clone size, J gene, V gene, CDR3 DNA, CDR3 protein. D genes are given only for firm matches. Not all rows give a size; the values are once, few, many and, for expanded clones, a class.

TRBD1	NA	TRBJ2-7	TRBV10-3	TGTGCCATCAGTGAGTTCACGGACAGGGTAAGCCACGAGCAGTACTTC	CAISEFTDRVSHEQYF
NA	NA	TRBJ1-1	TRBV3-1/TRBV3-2	TGTGCCAGCAGCTCCTGGACTAACACTGAAGCTTTCTTT	CASSSWTNTEAFF
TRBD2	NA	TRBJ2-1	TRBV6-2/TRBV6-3	TGTGCCAGCAGTCCCCTAGCGGGAAGAATGGCGTTAAGCTCCTACAATGAGCAGTTCTTC	CASSPLAGRMALSSYNEQFF
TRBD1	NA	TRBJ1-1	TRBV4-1	TGCGCCAGCAGCCAAAACCCTCCCGGGACAGGCAGTAAAAGGGTGAACACTGAAGCTTTCTTT	CASSQNPPGTGSKRVNTEAFF
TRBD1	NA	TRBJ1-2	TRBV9	TGTGCCAGCAGCAGGACAGGGGGCTTAACTAACTATGGCTACACCTTC	CASSRTGGLTNYGYTF
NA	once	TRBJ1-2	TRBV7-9	TGTGCCAGCAGCTTAGAGGCGGGGTGGGGCTACACCTTC	CASSLEAGWGYTF
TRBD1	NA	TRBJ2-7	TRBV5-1	TGCGCCAGCAGCATCCGACAGGGGAGCTCCTACGAGCAGTACTTC	CASSIRQGSSYEQYF
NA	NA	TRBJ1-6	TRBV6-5	TGTGCCAGCAGTTCAGCCAGGCAAAATTCACCCCTCCACTTT	CASSSARQNSPLHF
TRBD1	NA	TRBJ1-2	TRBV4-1	TGCGCCAGCAGCCTACTCAGTAGACAGGGGAACTATGGCTACACCTTC	CASSLLSRQGNYGYTF
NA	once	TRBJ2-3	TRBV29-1	TGCAGCGTTGCCCGACGGGGCACAGATACGCAGTATTTT	CSVARRGTDTQYF
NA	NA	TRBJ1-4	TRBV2	TGTGCCAGCACCGACGGGGAAGGATGGGAAAAACTGTTTTTT	CASTDGEGWEKLFF
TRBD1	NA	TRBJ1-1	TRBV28	TGTGCCAGCAGTCCTCCTGCAGGGGGCGCCCCTAACACTGAAGCTTTCTTT	CASSPPAGGAPNTEAFF
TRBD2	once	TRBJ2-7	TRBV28	TGTGCCAGCACCCTAGGGACTAGCGGGCGCTACGAGCAGTACTTC	CASTLGTSGRYEQYF
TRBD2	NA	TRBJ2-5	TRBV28	TGTGCCAGCAGTTTAGGAGGACTAGTGGGTCGGGGGACCCAGTACTTC	CASSLGGLVGRGTQYF
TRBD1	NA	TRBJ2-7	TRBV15	TGTGCCACCAGCCGGGACAGGGGATCCTACGGGCAGTACTTC	CATSRDRGSYGQYF